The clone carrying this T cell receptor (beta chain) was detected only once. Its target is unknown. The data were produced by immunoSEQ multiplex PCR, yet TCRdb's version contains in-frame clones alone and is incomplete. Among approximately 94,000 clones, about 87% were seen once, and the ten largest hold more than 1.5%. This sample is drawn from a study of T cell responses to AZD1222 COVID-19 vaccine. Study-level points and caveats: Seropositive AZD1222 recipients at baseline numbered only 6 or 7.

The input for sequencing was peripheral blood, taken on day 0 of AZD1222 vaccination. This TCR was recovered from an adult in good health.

CDR3 bases: TGTGCCTGGAGTTTGGCAGGGAGCACAGATACGCAGTATTTT. Its protein product is CAWSLAGSTDTQYF. This chain connects TRBV30 to TRBJ2-3; possible D gene TRBD1, 5 bases. From germline, CDR1 is GTSNPN and CDR2 SVGIG (reference sequence). The CDR3 is 14 amino acids. V was clipped by 2 bases and J by 0 bases, with 9 bases between them. Full variable domain (missing parts from reference TRBV30 and TRBJ2-3): SQTIHQWPATLVQPVGSPLSLECTVEGTSNPNLYWYRQAAGRGLQLLFYSVGIGQISSEVPQNLSASRPQDRQFILSSKKLLLSDSGFYLCAWSLAGSTDTQYFGPGTRLTVL.